A selection of T cell receptor beta chains follows, all from one sample in a study of T cell responses to AZD1222 COVID-19 vaccine. Libraries were prepared by immunoSEQ multiplex PCR; TCRdb keeps only in-frame clonotypes and omits some of them. There are under 150,000 clones in the sample; just over 85% occur only once, and around 20% lies in the top ten. The sequencing used peripheral blood, collected on day 0 of MenACWY control vaccination. All receptors derive from an adult in good health. Both conserved end residues are trimmed from each CDR3.

CDR3aa: ASSWGYGESNTQY; v_gene: TRBV5-6; j_gene: TRBJ2-3
CDR3aa: ASSQDVWGSTYEQY; v_gene: TRBV4-1; j_gene: TRBJ2-7
CDR3aa: ASSSSGTGAIGGEKLF; v_gene: TRBV5-1; j_gene: TRBJ1-4
CDR3aa: ASSFHFGDYEQY; v_gene: TRBV7-2; j_gene: TRBJ2-7
CDR3aa: ASSQGGSSTAF; v_gene: TRBV14; j_gene: TRBJ1-1
CDR3aa: ASSERGTGSITDTQY; v_gene: TRBV6-1; j_gene: TRBJ2-3
CDR3aa: ASSYGRGNHGYT; v_gene: TRBV6-2/TRBV6-3; j_gene: TRBJ1-2
CDR3aa: ASSSPGNTGELF; v_gene: TRBV11-3; j_gene: TRBJ2-2
CDR3aa: ASSQGSRQANSGNTIY; v_gene: TRBV3-1/TRBV3-2; j_gene: TRBJ1-3
CDR3aa: ASSTQGAGEQY; v_gene: TRBV19; j_gene: TRBJ2-7
CDR3aa: ATGSSGSNEQF; v_gene: TRBV2; j_gene: TRBJ2-1
CDR3aa: ATSRGGPQSSYNSPLH; v_gene: TRBV15; j_gene: TRBJ1-6
CDR3aa: ATSDPRDDLNYGYT; v_gene: TRBV24-1; j_gene: TRBJ1-2
CDR3aa: ASSEDRFGPLH; v_gene: TRBV5-4; j_gene: TRBJ1-6
CDR3aa: ASSIPRGLAGVRTGELF; v_gene: TRBV19; j_gene: TRBJ2-2
CDR3aa: ASSLAPGGYSYNEQF; v_gene: TRBV7-6; j_gene: TRBJ2-1
CDR3aa: ASSFGGPDTQY; v_gene: TRBV12-3/TRBV12-4; j_gene: TRBJ2-3
CDR3aa: ASSFLDRGTEQF; v_gene: TRBV27; j_gene: TRBJ2-1
CDR3aa: ASSEYSSTAPNTEAF; v_gene: TRBV10-1; j_gene: TRBJ1-1
CDR3aa: ASSFPSRVGGNTEAF; v_gene: TRBV2; j_gene: TRBJ1-1
CDR3aa: ASSLRVNEQF; v_gene: TRBV5-1; j_gene: TRBJ2-1
CDR3aa: ASSQAPGGGPHIQY; v_gene: TRBV4-1; j_gene: TRBJ2-4
CDR3aa: ASSFADYTDTQY; v_gene: TRBV7-9; j_gene: TRBJ2-3
CDR3aa: ASSSTGRYSNGYT; v_gene: TRBV28; j_gene: TRBJ1-2
CDR3aa: ATERGGVTGELF; v_gene: TRBV15; j_gene: TRBJ2-2
CDR3aa: ASSSVGATGTGELF; v_gene: TRBV28; j_gene: TRBJ2-2
CDR3aa: ASSIGTGKAF; v_gene: TRBV7-9; j_gene: TRBJ1-1
CDR3aa: ASSLVTAYGYT; v_gene: TRBV11-2; j_gene: TRBJ1-2
CDR3aa: ASSPGLGNTGELF; v_gene: TRBV5-6; j_gene: TRBJ2-2
CDR3aa: ASSLGLTENSYEQY; v_gene: TRBV5-1; j_gene: TRBJ2-7
CDR3aa: SVGGGKTEAF; v_gene: TRBV29-1; j_gene: TRBJ1-1
CDR3aa: ATSGASGGRNEQF; v_gene: TRBV24-1; j_gene: TRBJ2-1
CDR3aa: ASSKRYEQY; v_gene: TRBV21-1; j_gene: TRBJ2-7
CDR3aa: ASGLTDTQY; v_gene: TRBV2; j_gene: TRBJ2-3
CDR3aa: AWTSGRNPSTDTQY; v_gene: TRBV30; j_gene: TRBJ2-3
CDR3aa: ASSLRDINTEAF; v_gene: TRBV13; j_gene: TRBJ1-1
CDR3aa: ASSQKTTASYEQY; v_gene: TRBV4-1; j_gene: TRBJ2-7
CDR3aa: ASSVDRLANEQY; v_gene: TRBV9; j_gene: TRBJ2-7
CDR3aa: ASSSGVNTEAF; v_gene: TRBV19; j_gene: TRBJ1-1
CDR3aa: ASSMGAGGQETQY; v_gene: TRBV19; j_gene: TRBJ2-5
CDR3aa: ASSADPRQVEAF; v_gene: TRBV9; j_gene: TRBJ1-1
CDR3aa: ASSASPGVSNEKLF; v_gene: TRBV9; j_gene: TRBJ1-4
CDR3aa: ALDLGGTGYT; v_gene: TRBV30; j_gene: TRBJ1-2
CDR3aa: ASSSRPSAHSGANVLT; v_gene: TRBV11-2; j_gene: TRBJ2-6
CDR3aa: ASSFSGEGYT; v_gene: TRBV5-1; j_gene: TRBJ1-2
CDR3aa: ASKGRAPTDTQY; v_gene: TRBV10-2; j_gene: TRBJ2-3
CDR3aa: SATENQPQH; v_gene: TRBV20-1; j_gene: TRBJ1-5
CDR3aa: ASRKGPRGTVSYEQY; v_gene: TRBV7-3; j_gene: TRBJ2-7
CDR3aa: ASSLVGAGYEQY; v_gene: TRBV5-6; j_gene: TRBJ2-7
CDR3aa: ASTGQGPHYGYT; v_gene: TRBV28; j_gene: TRBJ1-2
CDR3aa: ASSQVGSLNTEAF; v_gene: TRBV4-1; j_gene: TRBJ1-1
CDR3aa: ASSHLAGYT; v_gene: TRBV3-1/TRBV3-2; j_gene: TRBJ1-2
CDR3aa: ATARVRGRRETQY; v_gene: TRBV27; j_gene: TRBJ2-5
CDR3aa: ASSKDRDRPNRNQETQY; v_gene: TRBV21-1; j_gene: TRBJ2-5
CDR3aa: SASSGRTTEAF; v_gene: TRBV20-1; j_gene: TRBJ1-1
CDR3aa: ASSSPRRDPKNIQY; v_gene: TRBV7-8; j_gene: TRBJ2-4
CDR3aa: ASSFLSEAF; v_gene: TRBV11-2; j_gene: TRBJ1-1